This TCR beta chain was profiled in a study of vaccination effects on CD4 cells after COVID-19. Researchers isolated CD4+ T cells once about 11 days of culture had elapsed. As concerns this clone: Antigen unknown.

Measured with immunoSEQ multiplex PCR; TCRdb has only the in-frame clones, and not every one. The table lists some 26,000 clones, 65% to 80% of them singletons. The CDR3 spans 14 residues. Germline CDR1 and CDR2: SGHTS and YDEGEE. Between the trimmed V and J ends, which lost 4 bases and 4 bases, there was a span of 12 bases. This TCR was recovered from a human donor who received a COVID-19 vaccine. Sequenced material: CD4+ T cells from PBMCs cultured without peptide, taken before COVID-19 vaccination. This chain joins TRBV5-8 and TRBJ2-1; D perhaps matches TRBD2 (6 bases). The chain's CDR3 is CASSPGVAYNEQFF. The DNA for the CDR3 is TGTGCCAGCAGCCCGGGAGTTGCGTACAATGAGCAGTTCTTC. The full variable domain, in which reference TRBV5-8 and TRBJ2-1 provide the parts outside the CDR3, is EAGVTQSPTHLIKTRGQQATLRCSPISGHTSVYWYQQALGLGLQFLLWYDEGEERNRGNFPPRFSGRQFPNYSSELNVNALELEDSALYLCASSPGVAYNEQFFGPGTRLTVL.